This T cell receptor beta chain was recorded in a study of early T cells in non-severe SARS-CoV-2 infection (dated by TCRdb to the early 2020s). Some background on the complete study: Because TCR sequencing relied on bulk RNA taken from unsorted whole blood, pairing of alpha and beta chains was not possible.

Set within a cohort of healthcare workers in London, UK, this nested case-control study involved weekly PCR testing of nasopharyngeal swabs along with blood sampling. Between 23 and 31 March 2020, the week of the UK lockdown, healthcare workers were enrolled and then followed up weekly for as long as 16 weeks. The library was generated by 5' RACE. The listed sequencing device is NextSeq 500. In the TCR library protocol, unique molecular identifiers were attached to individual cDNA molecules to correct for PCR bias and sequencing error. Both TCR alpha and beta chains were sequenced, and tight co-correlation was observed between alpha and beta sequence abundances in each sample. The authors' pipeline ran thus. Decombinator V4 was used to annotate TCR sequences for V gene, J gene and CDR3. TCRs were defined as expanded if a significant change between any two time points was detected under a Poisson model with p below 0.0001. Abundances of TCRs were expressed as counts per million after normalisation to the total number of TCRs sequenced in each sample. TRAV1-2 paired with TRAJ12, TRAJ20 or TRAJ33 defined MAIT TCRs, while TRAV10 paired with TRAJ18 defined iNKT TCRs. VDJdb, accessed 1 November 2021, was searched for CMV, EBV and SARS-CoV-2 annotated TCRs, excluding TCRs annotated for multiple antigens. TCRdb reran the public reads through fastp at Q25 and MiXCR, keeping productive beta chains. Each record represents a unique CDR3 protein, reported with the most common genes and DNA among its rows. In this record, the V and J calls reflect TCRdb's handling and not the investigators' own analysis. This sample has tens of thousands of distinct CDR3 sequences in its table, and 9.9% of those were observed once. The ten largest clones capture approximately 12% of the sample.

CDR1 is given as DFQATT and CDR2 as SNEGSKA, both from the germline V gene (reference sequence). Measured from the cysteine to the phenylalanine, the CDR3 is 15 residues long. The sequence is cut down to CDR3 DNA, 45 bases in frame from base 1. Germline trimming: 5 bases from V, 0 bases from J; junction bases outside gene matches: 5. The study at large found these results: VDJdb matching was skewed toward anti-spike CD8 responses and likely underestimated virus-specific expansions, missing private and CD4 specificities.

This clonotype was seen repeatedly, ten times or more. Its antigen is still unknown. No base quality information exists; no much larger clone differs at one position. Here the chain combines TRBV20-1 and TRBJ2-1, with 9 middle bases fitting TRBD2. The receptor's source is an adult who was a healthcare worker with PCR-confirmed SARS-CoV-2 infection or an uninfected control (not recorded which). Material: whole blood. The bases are TGCAGTGCTTCGAGCGGGGGGAGCTCCTACAATGAGCAGTTCTTC. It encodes CSASSGGSSYNEQFF.